Sequencing of this T cell receptor beta chain was carried out in a study of cytomegalovirus exposure and HLA in healthy donors. A note on this clone: Its antigen remains unknown.

PCR primers comprised 60 Vbeta and 13 Jbeta primers. Sequenced by immunoSEQ multiplex PCR; TCRdb stores in-frame clones only, minus some. The repertoire table contains about 130,000 clones. Findings and caveats of the study: The productive fraction for most TCR beta V segments was about 87% or about 30% in an earlier analysis. In vitro confirmation showed three CMV-associated chains to be CMV antigen specific. The authors assumed roughly uniform sequencing depth across donors for presence/absence analyses.

This CDR3 comprises 13 residues. V gave up 0 bases and J gave up 3 bases, with 5 bases separating them. Per the germline V gene, CDR1 is SGDLS and CDR2 is YYNGEE. The genes are TRBV9 and TRBJ2-3; TRBD2 might be the D (5 bases). The sequencing input was PBMCs. This receptor was identified in a man aged 25-45 years in good health and CMV-seronegative. The CDR3 protein is CASSVAGTDTQYF. The CDR3 bases are TGTGCCAGCAGCGTAGCGGGAACAGATACGCAGTATTTT.